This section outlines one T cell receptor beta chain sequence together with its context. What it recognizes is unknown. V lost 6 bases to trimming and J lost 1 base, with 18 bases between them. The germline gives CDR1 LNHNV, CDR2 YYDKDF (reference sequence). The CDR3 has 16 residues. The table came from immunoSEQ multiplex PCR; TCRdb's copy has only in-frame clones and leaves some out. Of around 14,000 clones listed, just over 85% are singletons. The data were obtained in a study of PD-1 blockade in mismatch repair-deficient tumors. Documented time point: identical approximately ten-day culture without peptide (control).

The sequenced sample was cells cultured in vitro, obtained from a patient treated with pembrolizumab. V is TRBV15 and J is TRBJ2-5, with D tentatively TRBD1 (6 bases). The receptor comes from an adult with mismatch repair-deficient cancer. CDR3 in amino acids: CATRLYAGASQETQYF. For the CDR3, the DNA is TGTGCCACCAGACTGTATGCAGGGGCAAGCCAAGAGACCCAGTACTTC. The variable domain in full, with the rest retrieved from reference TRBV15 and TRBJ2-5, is DAMVIQNPRYQVTQFGKPVTLSCSQTLNHNVMYWYQQKSSQAPKLLFHYYDKDFNNEADTPDNFQSRRPNTSFCFLDIRSPGLGDTAMYLCATRLYAGASQETQYFGPGTRLLVL.